Shown below are 29 T cell receptor beta chains from a single sample sequenced in a study of cytomegalovirus exposure and HLA in healthy donors. PCR amplification relied on 60 Vbeta primers (plus 13 Jbeta primers). The repertoire was sequenced with immunoSEQ multiplex PCR; TCRdb's copy has only in-frame clones and lacks some. The table records approximately 150,000 clones, around a tenth of them present only once. Sequenced material: PBMCs. The source of these receptors is a male donor in good health and CMV-seronegative.

This clone was detected a few times. The same CDR3 is also encoded by other DNA sequences in this sample. CDR3 region: CASSQLTSGEDQPQHF. The CDR3 coding sequence is TGTGCCAGCAGCCAACTCACTTCCGGCGAGGATCAGCCCCAGCATTTT. V is TRBV4-2 and J is TRBJ1-5; D remains unclear. CDR1 LGHNA and CDR2 YNFKEQ come from the germline V gene. The CDR3 has 16 residues. V was shortened by 2 bases and J by 5 bases, with 16 bases between the two germline ends.

Of note for this clone: Other DNA sequences within the sample encode an identical CDR3. J is TRBJ2-5 and V is TRBV7-3, with 8 nucleotides matching TRBD1. CDR3 length: 15 residues. Germline V gives CDR1 SGHTA, CDR2 FQGTGA. Unmatched junction bases numbered 9, after V lost 4 bases and J lost 5 bases. CDR3 coding DNA: TGTGCCAGCAGCTCAACAGGGGGTGTCGGGGAGACCCAGTACTTC. It translates to CASSSTGGVGETQYF.

In its sample, this clone was seen a few times. The CDR3 loop is CASSQYGGPGELFF. CDR3 DNA sequence: TGCGCCAGCAGCCAATACGGGGGTCCCGGGGAGCTGTTTTTT. This chain links TRBV4-3 with TRBJ2-2; TRBD2 might be the D (6 bases). V shed 2 bases and J shed 6 bases, with 10 bases lying between them. Per germline, CDR1 LGHNA and CDR2 YSLEER. There are 14 residues in the CDR3.

This clone was seen a handful of times. This rearrangement joins TRBV29-1 to TRBJ1-2; the match to TRBD1 covers 7 bases. This CDR3 contains 14 residues. The germline CDR1 and CDR2 sequences are SQVTM and ANQGSEA. Unmatched junction bases numbered 12, after V lost 4 bases and J lost 7 bases. CDR3 sequence (DNA): TGCAGCGTTGGGTGGGGCAGGGGGATGTCTGGCTACACCTTC. This translates into CSVGWGRGMSGYTF. Looking up the rest from reference TRBV29-1 and TRBJ1-2 gives the full variable domain: SAVISQKPSRDICQRGTSLTIQCQVDSQVTMMFWYRQQPGQSLTLIATANQGSEATYESGFVIDKFPISRPNLTFSTLTVSNMSPEDSSIYLCSVGWGRGMSGYTFGSGTRLTVV.

This chain joins TRBV7-9 and TRBJ2-3, with 7 bases matching TRBD1. Germline loops: CDR1 SEHNR, CDR2 FQNEAQ (reference sequence). This CDR3 comprises 17 residues. V shed 3 bases, J shed 0 bases, and the junction held 9 bases outside the gene matches. The DNA for the CDR3 is TGTGCCAGCAGCTTTCGGCCAGGGGGTCCTAGCACAGATACGCAGTATTTT. It specifies CASSFRPGGPSTDTQYF.

This clone was seen a handful of times. The rearrangement joins TRBV29-1 to TRBJ2-2, with 7 bases lining up with TRBD1. Unmatched junction bases numbered 8, after V lost 4 bases and J lost 9 bases. The CDR3 has 13 residues. Germline-derived CDR1 and CDR2 are SQVTM and ANQGSEA. CDR3 coding DNA: TGCAGCGTTGGACAGGGTGGGATAAGGGAGCTGTTTTTT. Translating it yields CSVGQGGIRELFF.

This chain links TRBV28 with TRBJ1-2; no definite D call. This CDR3 region has 14 residues. Deletions cut 6 bases from V and 1 base from J, with 12 bases between. Germline CDR1 is MDHEN and CDR2 is SYDVKM. CDR3 sequence: CASSLSGSNYGYTF. The CDR3 DNA reads as TGTGCCAGCAGCCTTTCTGGCAGTAACTATGGCTACACCTTC.

The rearrangement links TRBV5-6 to TRBJ2-7; the D gene is possibly TRBD2 (6 bases). Germline CDR1 is SGHDT and CDR2 is YYEEEE. Trimming cost V 6 bases and J 2 bases, with 15 bases left between them. The CDR3 extends over 14 amino acids. CDR3 protein: CASTVGTYPYEQYF. For the CDR3, the DNA is TGTGCCAGCACCGTTGGGACTTATCCCTACGAGCAGTACTTC. Complete variable domain (other parts from reference TRBV5-6 and TRBJ2-7): DAGVTQSPTHLIKTRGQQVTLRCSPKSGHDTVSWYQQALGQGPQFIFQYYEEEERQRGNFPDRFSGHQFPNYSSELNVNALLLGDSALYLCASTVGTYPYEQYFGPGTRLTVT.

This clone was seen only a few times. This chain connects TRBV19 to TRBJ2-2, with 7 bases aligning to TRBD2. The CDR3 is made up of 15 amino acids. The trim removed 2 bases at V and 2 bases at J, leaving 2 bases unmatched. Germline V gene lookup returns CDR1 LNHDA and CDR2 SQIVND (reference sequence). CDR3 coding DNA: TGTGCCAGTAGTATAACGGGGGGTAACACCGGGGAGCTGTTTTTT. It specifies CASSITGGNTGELFF.

This clone was observed a handful of times. The chain recombines TRBV6-5 with TRBJ1-1; D gene uncertain. V shed 2 bases and J shed 2 bases, with 15 bases lying between them. The V gene's germline CDR1 is MNHEY and CDR2 SVGAGI. The CDR3 has 16 residues. CDR3 nucleotide sequence: TGTGCCAGCAGTTACCATTCAAACACCCATAACACTGAAGCTTTCTTT. Its translation: CASSYHSNTHNTEAFF.

This clone came up a few times. This rearrangement joins TRBV11-1 to TRBJ2-1; 8 positions agree with TRBD1. The CDR3 consists of 17 residues. In germline, CDR1 is SGHAT, CDR2 FQDESV (reference sequence). Unmatched junction bases numbered 11, after V lost 5 bases and J lost 2 bases. The CDR3 nucleotides read TGTGCCAGCAGCCACAATCCGGACAGGGAAACCTACAATGAGCAGTTCTTC. Translation: CASSHNPDRETYNEQFF.

This chain links TRBV18 with TRBJ2-5; perhaps TRBD1 as D (6 bases). CDR1 and CDR2 (germline): KGHSH, LQKENI. The CDR3 runs 13 residues. V dropped 3 bases and J dropped 2 bases, with 7 bases sitting between them. This chain's CDR3 is CASSPGQQETQYF. The CDR3 nucleotides read TGTGCCAGCTCACCCGGACAGCAAGAGACCCAGTACTTC.

This rearrangement joins TRBV4-3 to TRBJ1-6; tentative D call: TRBD1 (5 bases). V lost 0 bases, J lost 7 bases, and 28 bases lay in between. Germline-derived CDR1 and CDR2 are LGHNA and YSLEER. The CDR3 consists of 21 residues. CDR3 sequence reads: CASSQDRTAGQALFRNSPLHF. CDR3 nucleotide sequence: TGCGCCAGCAGCCAAGATCGTACCGCGGGGCAGGCCCTATTCCGGAATTCACCCCTCCACTTT.

This clone showed up just a few times. The V and J genes are TRBV29-1 and TRBJ1-2; D is unresolved. The germline V and J ends were trimmed by 4 bases and 0 bases, with 6 bases remaining between them. The CDR3 extends over 12 amino acids. CDR1 is SQVTM and CDR2 is ANQGSEA in the germline V gene. For the CDR3, the DNA is TGCAGCGTTGTCTCTGCTAACTATGGCTACACCTTC. It codes for CSVVSANYGYTF.

This clone was observed a few times. The chain employs TRBV10-3 and TRBJ1-3; no firm D call. The CDR3 has 14 residues. V was shortened by 3 bases and J by 1 base, with 7 bases between the two germline ends. Germline-derived CDR1 and CDR2 are ENHRY and SYGVKD. The CDR3 nucleotides read TGTGCCATCAGTGACCCGGGGTCTGGAAACACCATATATTTT. Its translation is CAISDPGSGNTIYF.

This clone came up a few times. V is TRBV2 and J is TRBJ1-5; TRBD1 matches at 7 bases. The CDR3 is 14 residues long. The V gene end was trimmed by 7 bases and the J gene end by 5 bases; junction bases not matched to a gene: 8. Per germline, CDR1 SNHLY and CDR2 FYNNEI. The chain's CDR3 is CASKGDSTDQPQHF. The CDR3 DNA reads TGTGCCAGCAAGGGGGACAGCACAGATCAGCCCCAGCATTTT.

CDR3 DNA: TGCGCCAGCAGCCAAGGGACTGACTCCTACAATGAGCAGTTCTTC. Translated: CASSQGTDSYNEQFF. The chain joins TRBV4-3 to TRBJ2-1; D perhaps matches TRBD2 (5 bases). The CDR3 has 15 amino acids. Germline lookup yields CDR1 LGHNA and CDR2 YSLEER. Trimming pared 1 base from V and 0 bases from J, leaving 7 bases between.

This clone came up a few times. V usage is TRBV6-5 and J usage is TRBJ2-7; no definite D call. The CDR3 runs 11 residues. Between the trimmed V and J ends, which lost 3 bases and 3 bases, there was a span of 3 bases. Germline loops: CDR1 MNHEY, CDR2 SVGAGI. The CDR3 is CASSYLYEQYF. The CDR3, as DNA: TGTGCCAGCAGTTATCTCTACGAGCAGTACTTC.

In this sample, this clone turned up a few times. V gene TRBV6-5 combines with J gene TRBJ2-3; D gene ambiguous. The V end was cut by 4 bases, the J end by 4 bases, with 15 bases between. Germline values: CDR1 MNHEY, CDR2 SVGAGI. The CDR3 is made up of 15 amino acids. The CDR3 DNA reads as TGTGCCAGCAGTTCTAATAGCATCCCCCCAGATACGCAGTATTTT. This translates into CASSSNSIPPDTQYF.

About this clone: An end of the junction differs from the germline gene, which may be a read error. The rearrangement joins TRBV6-5 to TRBJ1-1; D is possibly TRBD1 (5 bases). This CDR3 comprises 14 residues. Germline V gives CDR1 MNHEY, CDR2 SVGAGI. The CDR3 protein is CASSYQGGNTEAFF. DNA for the CDR3: TGTGCTAGCAGTTACCAGGGCGGGAACACTGAAGCTTTCTTT.

This clone was counted only a few times. The gene calls are TRBV5-1 and TRBJ2-7; D call uncertain. Germline CDR1 reads SGHRS; CDR2 reads YFSETQ. V gave up 7 bases and J gave up 0 bases, with 14 bases separating them. The CDR3 has 14 residues. The CDR3 reads CASAEYKTSYEQYF. The CDR3 coding sequence is TGCGCCAGCGCGGAATACAAGACCTCCTACGAGCAGTACTTC.

There are a few counts of this clone. The chain couples TRBV5-6 to TRBJ1-5, with TRBD1 as a possible D gene (6 bases). Germline V gives CDR1 SGHDT, CDR2 YYEEEE. V lost 0 bases and J 8 bases, leaving 15 bases between the germline ends. The CDR3 totals 15 residues. The CDR3 here is CASSLGSGGLEPQHF. The CDR3 DNA reads TGTGCCAGCAGCTTGGGTTCGGGGGGCTTGGAGCCCCAGCATTTT.

The rearrangement links TRBV28 to TRBJ1-2; D is possibly TRBD1 (5 bases). CDR3 length: 12 amino acids. V lost 7 bases, J lost 7 bases, and 13 bases lay in between. Germline lookup yields CDR1 MDHEN and CDR2 SYDVKM. The CDR3: CASTEEGPGYTF. The CDR3 DNA is TGTGCCAGCACCGAGGAGGGACCTGGCTACACCTTC.

There are a few counts of this clone. The V gene is TRBV2, the J gene TRBJ1-5, with D possibly TRBD1 on 6 matching bases. The V end lost 4 bases, the J end lost 2 bases, and 9 bases lay between the germline ends. Germline V gene sequence: CDR1 SNHLY, CDR2 FYNNEI. The CDR3 contains 14 residues. As DNA, the CDR3 is TGTGCCAGCAGTGTAGGGGGGGGCAATCAGCCCCAGCATTTT. Translated: CASSVGGGNQPQHF.

The V and J genes are TRBV5-6 and TRBJ1-3, with a possible D match to TRBD1 (6 bases). Germline V gives CDR1 SGHDT, CDR2 YYEEEE. V shed 0 bases and J shed 2 bases, with 12 bases lying between them. The CDR3 totals 16 residues. CDR3 nucleotide sequence: TGTGCCAGCAGCTTGGGTCAGGGGTTCCCTGGAAACACCATATATTTT. As protein: CASSLGQGFPGNTIYF.

A note on this clone: One junction end does not reproduce the germline sequence, and a read error may be involved. This sequence joins TRBV5-1 and TRBJ1-4, with 9 bases lining up with TRBD1. From germline, CDR1 is SGHRS and CDR2 YFSETQ. CDR3 length equals 14 residues. This CDR3 reads CAGSRRTGEEKLFF. The CDR3 coding sequence is TGCGCCGGCAGCCGTAGGACAGGGGAGGAAAAACTGTTTTTT.

This clone was detected only a few times. The V and J genes are TRBV7-2 and TRBJ1-1; 9 bases map to TRBD1. J gave up 3 bases and V 5 bases, and 7 bases lay outside the gene matches. CDR1 is SGHTA and CDR2 is FQGNSA in the germline V gene. CDR3 length: 15 residues. The CDR3 DNA is TGTGCCAGCAGCGCTACGACAGGGGGGTACACTGAAGCTTTCTTT. This gives the protein CASSATTGGYTEAFF.

This clone was observed a handful of times. CDR3 sequence reads: CASSLTGNEQYF. CDR3 sequence (DNA): TGTGCCAGCAGTTTAACAGGGAACGAGCAGTACTTC. V is TRBV27 and J is TRBJ2-7; D may be TRBD1 (6 bases). From germline, CDR1 is MNHEY and CDR2 SMNVEV (reference sequence). The CDR3 has 12 residues. The V and J ends lost 2 bases and 5 bases respectively, with 7 bases between them.

This rearrangement joins TRBV5-1 to TRBJ1-2; D is perhaps TRBD1 (6 bases). Trimming cost V 6 bases and J 5 bases, with 17 bases left between them. Germline V gene sequence: CDR1 SGHRS, CDR2 YFSETQ. CDR3 length equals 14 residues. CDR3: CASTEGGERYGYTF. Here the CDR3 DNA reads TGCGCCAGCACCGAGGGGGGGGAGAGGTATGGCTACACCTTC.